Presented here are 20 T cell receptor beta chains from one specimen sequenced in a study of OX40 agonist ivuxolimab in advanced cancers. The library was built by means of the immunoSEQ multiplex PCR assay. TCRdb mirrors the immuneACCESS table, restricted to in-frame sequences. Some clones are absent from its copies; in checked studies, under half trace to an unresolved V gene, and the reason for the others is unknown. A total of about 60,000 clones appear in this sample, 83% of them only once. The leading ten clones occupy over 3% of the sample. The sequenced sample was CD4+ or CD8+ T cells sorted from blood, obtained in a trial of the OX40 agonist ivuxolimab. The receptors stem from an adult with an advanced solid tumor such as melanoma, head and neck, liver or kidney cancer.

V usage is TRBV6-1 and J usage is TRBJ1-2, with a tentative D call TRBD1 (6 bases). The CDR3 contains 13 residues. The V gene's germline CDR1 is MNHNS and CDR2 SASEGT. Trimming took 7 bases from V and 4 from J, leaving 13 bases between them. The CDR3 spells CASMGARGYGYTF. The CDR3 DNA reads TGTGCCAGCATGGGGGCCAGGGGCTATGGCTACACCTTC.

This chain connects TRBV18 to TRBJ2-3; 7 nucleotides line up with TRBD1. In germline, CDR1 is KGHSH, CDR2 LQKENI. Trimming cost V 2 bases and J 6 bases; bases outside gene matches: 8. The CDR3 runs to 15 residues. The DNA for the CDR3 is TGTGCCAGCTCACCAGCAGGGGGAGTTCTGGATACGCAGTATTTT. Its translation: CASSPAGGVLDTQYF.

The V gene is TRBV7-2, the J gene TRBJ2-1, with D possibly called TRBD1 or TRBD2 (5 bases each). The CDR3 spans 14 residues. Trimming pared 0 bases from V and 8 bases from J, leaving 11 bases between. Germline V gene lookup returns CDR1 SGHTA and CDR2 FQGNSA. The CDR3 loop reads CASSLAGLGDEQFF. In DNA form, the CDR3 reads TGTGCCAGCAGCTTAGCGGGGTTGGGGGATGAGCAGTTCTTC.

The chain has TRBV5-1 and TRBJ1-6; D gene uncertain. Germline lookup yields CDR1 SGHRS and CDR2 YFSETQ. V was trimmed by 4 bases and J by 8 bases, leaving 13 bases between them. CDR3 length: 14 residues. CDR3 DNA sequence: TGCGCCAGCAGCCGGAGGACTACGGATTCACCCCTCCACTTT. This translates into CASSRRTTDSPLHF.

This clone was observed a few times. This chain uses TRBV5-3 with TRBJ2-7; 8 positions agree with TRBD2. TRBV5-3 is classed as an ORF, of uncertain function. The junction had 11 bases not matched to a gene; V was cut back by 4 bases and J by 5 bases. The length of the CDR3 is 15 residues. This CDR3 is CARSGAGRGPHEQYF. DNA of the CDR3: TGTGCCAGAAGCGGGGCCGGGAGGGGACCCCACGAGCAGTACTTC.

The DNA of the CDR3 is TGTGCCAGCAGCCGATCGACAGGGATCTACTCTGGGGCCAACGTCCTGACTTTC. Its translation: CASSRSTGIYSGANVLTF. The rearrangement joins TRBV7-9 to TRBJ2-6; 7 bases map to TRBD1. The CDR3 has 18 residues. Trimming cost V 5 bases and J 0 bases; bases outside gene matches: 10. Per germline, CDR1 SEHNR and CDR2 FQNEAQ (reference sequence). The full variable domain, its missing parts supplied by reference TRBV7-9 and TRBJ2-6, is DTGVSQNPRHKITKRGQNVTFRCDPISEHNRLYWYRQTLGQGPEFLTYFQNEAQLEKSRLLSDRFSAERPKGSFSTLEIQRTEQGDSAMYLCASSRSTGIYSGANVLTFGAGSRLTVL.

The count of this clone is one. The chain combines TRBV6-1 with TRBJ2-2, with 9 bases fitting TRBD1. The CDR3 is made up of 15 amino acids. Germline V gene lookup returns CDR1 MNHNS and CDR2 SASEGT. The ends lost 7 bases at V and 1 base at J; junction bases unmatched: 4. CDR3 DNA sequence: TGTGCCAGCACGATGGACAGGGGGAACACCGGGGAGCTGTTTTTT. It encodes CASTMDRGNTGELFF.

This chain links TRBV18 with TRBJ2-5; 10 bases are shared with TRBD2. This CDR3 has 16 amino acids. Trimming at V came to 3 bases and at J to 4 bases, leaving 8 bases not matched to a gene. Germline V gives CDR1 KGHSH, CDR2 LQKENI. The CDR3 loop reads CASSPILAGIPETQYF. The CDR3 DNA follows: TGTGCCAGCTCACCGATACTAGCGGGAATCCCAGAGACCCAGTACTTC.

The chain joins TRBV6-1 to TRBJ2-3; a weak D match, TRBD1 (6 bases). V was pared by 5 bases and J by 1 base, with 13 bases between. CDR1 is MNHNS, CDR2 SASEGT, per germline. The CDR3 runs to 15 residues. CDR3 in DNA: TGTGCCAGCAGTTTCACAGGGAGTCGCACAGATACGCAGTATTTT. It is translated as CASSFTGSRTDTQYF.

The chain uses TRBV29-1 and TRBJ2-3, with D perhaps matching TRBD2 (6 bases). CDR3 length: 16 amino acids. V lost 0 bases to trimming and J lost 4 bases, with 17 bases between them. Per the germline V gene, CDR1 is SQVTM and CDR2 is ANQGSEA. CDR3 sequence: CSVEDLVSGGSDTQYF. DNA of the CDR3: TGCAGCGTTGAAGATCTTGTCTCTGGGGGGTCAGATACGCAGTATTTT.

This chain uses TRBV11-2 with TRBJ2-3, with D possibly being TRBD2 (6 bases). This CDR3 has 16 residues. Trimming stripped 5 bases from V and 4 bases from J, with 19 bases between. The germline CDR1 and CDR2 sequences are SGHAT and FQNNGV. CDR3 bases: TGTGCCAGCAGCCCGGTGGATAGCGGACGTCCAGATACGCAGTATTTT. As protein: CASSPVDSGRPDTQYF.

CDR3 residues: CASRTGGARGYTF. The CDR3 coding sequence is TGTGCCAGCAGGACAGGGGGCGCTCGGGGCTACACCTTC. This rearrangement joins TRBV28 to TRBJ1-2; TRBD1 agrees at 10 bases. The germline V gene has CDR1 MDHEN and CDR2 SYDVKM. Trimming at V came to 6 bases and at J to 8 bases, leaving 6 bases not matched to a gene. This CDR3 spans 13 amino acids.

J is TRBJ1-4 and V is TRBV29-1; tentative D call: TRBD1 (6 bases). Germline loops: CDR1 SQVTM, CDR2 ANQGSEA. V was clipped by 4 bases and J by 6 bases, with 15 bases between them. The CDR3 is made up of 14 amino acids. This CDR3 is CSVGGGGHYEKLFF. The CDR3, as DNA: TGCAGCGTTGGAGGGGGGGGCCATTATGAAAAACTGTTTTTT.

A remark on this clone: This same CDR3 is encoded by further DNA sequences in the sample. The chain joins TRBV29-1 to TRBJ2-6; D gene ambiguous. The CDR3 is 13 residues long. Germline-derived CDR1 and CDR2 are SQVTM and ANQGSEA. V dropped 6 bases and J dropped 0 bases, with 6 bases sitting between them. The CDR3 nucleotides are TGCAGCGTGCAGAGCTCTGGGGCCAACGTCCTGACTTTC. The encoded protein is CSVQSSGANVLTF.

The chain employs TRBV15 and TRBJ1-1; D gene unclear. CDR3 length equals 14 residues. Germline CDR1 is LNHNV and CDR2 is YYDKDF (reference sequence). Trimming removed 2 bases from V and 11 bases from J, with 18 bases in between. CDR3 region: CATSRNSRAATAFF. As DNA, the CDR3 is TGTGCCACCAGCAGAAACAGCAGAGCAGCCACTGCTTTCTTT.

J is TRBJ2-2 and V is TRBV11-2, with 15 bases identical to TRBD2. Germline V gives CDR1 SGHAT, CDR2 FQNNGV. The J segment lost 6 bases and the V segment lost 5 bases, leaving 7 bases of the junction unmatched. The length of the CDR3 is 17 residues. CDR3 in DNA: TGTGCCAGCAGCGCCAGGACTAGCGGGAGGGCGGCCGGGGAGCTGTTTTTT. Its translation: CASSARTSGRAAGELFF.

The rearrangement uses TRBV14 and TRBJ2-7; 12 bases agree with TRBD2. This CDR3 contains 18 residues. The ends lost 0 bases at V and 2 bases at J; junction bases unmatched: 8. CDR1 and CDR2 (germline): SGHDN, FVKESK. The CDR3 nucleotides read TGTGCCAGCAGCCAAGACGCGGTACTAGCGGGAGGACCCTACGAGCAGTACTTC. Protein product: CASSQDAVLAGGPYEQYF.

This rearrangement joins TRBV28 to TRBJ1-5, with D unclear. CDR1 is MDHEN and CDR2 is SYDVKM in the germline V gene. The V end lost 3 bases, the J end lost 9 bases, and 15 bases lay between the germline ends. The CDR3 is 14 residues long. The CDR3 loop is CASSLGGSTRPQHF. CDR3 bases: TGTGCCAGCAGTTTGGGCGGGAGCACCCGGCCCCAGCATTTT.

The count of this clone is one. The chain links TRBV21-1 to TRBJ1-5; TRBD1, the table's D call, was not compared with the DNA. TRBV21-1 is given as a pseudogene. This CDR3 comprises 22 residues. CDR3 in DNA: TGTGCCAGCAGACTCCACAACGGGACAGAGAAAAAAGTGCCAGGAAGCAATCAGCCCCAGCATTTT. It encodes CASRLHNGTEKKVPGSNQPQHF.

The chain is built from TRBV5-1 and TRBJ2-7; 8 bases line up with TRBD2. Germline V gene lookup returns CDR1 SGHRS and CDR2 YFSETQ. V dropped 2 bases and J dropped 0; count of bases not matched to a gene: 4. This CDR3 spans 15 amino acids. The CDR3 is CASSLRTSSSYEQYF. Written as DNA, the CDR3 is TGCGCCAGCAGCTTAAGGACTAGCAGCTCCTACGAGCAGTACTTC.